A single sample gave rise to the 27 T cell receptor beta chains below, sequenced in a study of blood T cell repertoires in COVID-19. Measured with immunoSEQ multiplex PCR; TCRdb has only the in-frame clones, and not every one. The profile covers roughly 310,000 clones, with more than 90% appearing a single time and 2.6% taken by the ten largest. The sequenced sample was PBMCs or T cells enriched from blood (not recorded which). The receptors come from a man aged 60 to 75 who had recovered from COVID-19.

Here the CDR3 DNA reads TGTGCCAGCTCACCACCAGGCGGGAGTGAAAAACTGTTTTTT. Encoded protein: CASSPPGGSEKLFF. The J gene is TRBJ1-4, the V gene TRBV18; D not certain. CDR1 is KGHSH, CDR2 LQKENI, per germline. Trimming pared 0 bases from V and 7 bases from J, leaving 9 bases between. The CDR3 spans 14 residues.

V gene TRBV7-8 combines with J gene TRBJ2-3, with 7 bases that match TRBD1. This CDR3 has 15 amino acids. Trimming removed 2 bases from V and 1 base from J; junction bases left unmatched: 3. Germline V CDR1 and CDR2: SGHVS, FQNEAQ. As DNA, the CDR3 is TGTGCCAGCAGCTTAAGGGACAGCCGCACAGATACGCAGTATTTT. Residues: CASSLRDSRTDTQYF.

This clone appeared a few times. The chain is built from TRBV2 and TRBJ1-2; 8 bases map to TRBD1. This CDR3 region has 13 residues. The V gene's germline CDR1 is SNHLY and CDR2 FYNNEI. The J segment lost 7 bases and the V segment lost 4 bases, leaving 5 bases of the junction unmatched. CDR3 bases: TGTGCCAGCAGTGCAGCAGGGGGCAGTGGCTACACCTTC. Its translation: CASSAAGGSGYTF.

The table lists this clone with a count of one. Its ends do not fully match the called genes, so a read error is possible. The chain employs TRBV7-9 and TRBJ1-1, with D tentatively TRBD1 (5 bases). CDR3 length equals 15 residues. CDR1 SEHNR and CDR2 FQNEAQ come from the germline V gene (reference sequence). The DNA for the CDR3 is TGTGCCAGCAGCCTAGCCGACAGAAAGAACACTGAAGCTTTCTTT. It is translated as CASSLADRKNTEAFF.

This chain joins TRBV6-2 or TRBV6-3 and TRBJ2-1; TRBD2 agrees at 13 bases. The CDR3 loop spans 20 amino acids. Germline assignment: CDR1 MNHEY and CDR2 SVGEGT. The J segment lost 0 bases and the V segment lost 0 bases, leaving 8 bases of the junction unmatched. The CDR3, as DNA: TGTGCCAGCAGTTACTCGGTAACTAGCGGGGGGGTCCGCTCCTACAATGAGCAGTTCTTC. This codes for CASSYSVTSGGVRSYNEQFF.

The chain carries TRBV4-3 and TRBJ1-3; D unresolved. Germline CDR1 and CDR2: LGHNA and YSLEER. V was trimmed by 4 bases and J by 0 bases, leaving 7 bases between them. The CDR3 length is 14 residues. CDR3 loop: CASSPESSGNTIYF. For the CDR3, the DNA is TGCGCCAGCAGCCCTGAGAGCTCTGGAAACACCATATATTTT.

The V and J genes are TRBV5-4 and TRBJ1-2, with D perhaps TRBD1 (5 bases). Trimming took 3 bases from V and 5 from J, leaving 11 bases between them. The V gene's germline CDR1 is SGHNT and CDR2 YYREEE (reference sequence). The CDR3 has 13 amino acids. The CDR3: CASSSGRSYGYTF. DNA for the CDR3: TGTGCCAGCAGCTCAGGGAGGAGTTATGGCTACACCTTC.

J is TRBJ1-5 and V is TRBV7-2; 7 bases are shared with TRBD1. The CDR3 is 13 residues long. V lost 5 bases to trimming and J lost 7 bases; unmatched junction nucleotides: 5. Germline lookup yields CDR1 SGHTA and CDR2 FQGNSA. The CDR3 DNA is TGTGCCAGCAGCGAAGACAGGGTCCAGCCCCAGCATTTT. Its translation: CASSEDRVQPQHF.

CDR3 in DNA: TGTGCCAGCAGCTTCACGACTGGGGAGGGCGAGCAGTTCTTC. It is translated as CASSFTTGEGEQFF. This rearrangement joins TRBV7-3 to TRBJ2-1; 7 nucleotides align to TRBD2. There are 14 residues in the CDR3. The trim removed 3 bases at V and 10 bases at J, leaving 9 bases unmatched. Germline CDR1 is SGHTA and CDR2 is FQGTGA. The variable domain in full, completed from reference TRBV7-3 and TRBJ2-1, reads GAGVSQTPSNKVTEKGKYVELRCDPISGHTALYWYRQSLGQGPEFLIYFQGTGAADDSGLPNDRFFAVRPEGSVSTLKIQRTERGDSAVYLCASSFTTGEGEQFFGPGTRLTVL.

This rearrangement joins TRBV5-1 to TRBJ2-1; unclear D gene. The CDR3 spans 15 residues. V was cut by 4 bases and J by 3 bases, with 14 bases left in between. Germline loops: CDR1 SGHRS, CDR2 YFSETQ. The CDR3 protein is CASSDGGESYNEQFF. DNA of the CDR3: TGCGCCAGCAGCGACGGCGGAGAGAGCTACAATGAGCAGTTCTTC.

The genes are TRBV5-4 and TRBJ2-4; D not certain. In germline, CDR1 is SGHNT, CDR2 YYREEE (reference sequence). The V end lost 3 bases, the J end lost 6 bases, and 10 bases lay between the germline ends. There are 13 residues in the CDR3. CDR3 bases: TGTGCCAGCAGCTCGACTTTGGTAAACATTCAGTACTTC. Its translation: CASSSTLVNIQYF.

The chain joins TRBV27 to TRBJ1-1; no clear D. This CDR3 spans 14 amino acids. V dropped 5 bases and J dropped 5 bases, with 15 bases sitting between them. Germline CDR1 reads MNHEY; CDR2 reads SMNVEV (reference sequence). CDR3 nucleotides: TGTGCCAGCAGTGTGACTCCCACGGTTACTGAAGCTTTCTTT. Encoded protein: CASSVTPTVTEAFF.

V usage is TRBV27 and J usage is TRBJ1-2; D is ambiguous. This CDR3 is built from 18 residues. Germline lookup yields CDR1 MNHEY and CDR2 SMNVEV (reference sequence). The germline V and J ends were trimmed by 6 bases and 5 bases, with 28 bases remaining between them. CDR3 DNA: TGTGCCAGCAGAACTGGGTTGGGTATCTCCCGCGGGCCTTATGGCTACACCTTC. As protein: CASRTGLGISRGPYGYTF.

J is TRBJ1-1 and V is TRBV10-3; TRBD1 aligns across 8 bases. CDR3 length: 14 amino acids. Germline V gene data show CDR1 as ENHRY and CDR2 as SYGVKD. The ends lost 6 bases at V and 5 bases at J; junction bases unmatched: 8. CDR3: CAISDRGGVTEAFF. The DNA for the CDR3 is TGTGCCATCAGCGACAGGGGAGGGGTTACTGAAGCTTTCTTT.

J is TRBJ2-7 and V is TRBV29-1, with D perhaps matching TRBD2 (6 bases). Trimming cost V 4 bases and J 5 bases, with 18 bases left between them. Germline assignment: CDR1 SQVTM and CDR2 ANQGSEA. The CDR3 length is 14 residues. In nucleotides, the CDR3 is TGCAGCGTTGGGGGAGGAGTGGGGGTAGACGAGCAGTACTTC. Its translation: CSVGGGVGVDEQYF.

The chain employs TRBV2 and TRBJ1-2, with D uncertain. Between the trimmed V and J ends, which lost 7 bases and 4 bases, there was a span of 13 bases. Germline lookup yields CDR1 SNHLY and CDR2 FYNNEI. There are 13 residues in the CDR3. The CDR3: CASKAGLLYGYTF. CDR3 nucleotides: TGTGCCAGCAAGGCCGGACTCCTCTATGGCTACACCTTC.

The chain carries TRBV13 and TRBJ2-7; tentatively, D is TRBD2 (6 bases). V lost 4 bases, J lost 7 bases, and 14 bases lay in between. The CDR3 is made up of 13 amino acids. In germline, CDR1 is PRHDT, CDR2 FYEKMQ (reference sequence). CDR3 nucleotides: TGTGCCAGCAGCTCGGGACTCAGAGGGGAGCAGTACTTC. Residues: CASSSGLRGEQYF.

This chain uses TRBV19 with TRBJ1-1; TRBD1 might be the D (6 bases). The CDR3 loop spans 16 amino acids. Trimming took 3 bases from V and 8 from J, leaving 22 bases between them. Germline V gene sequence: CDR1 LNHDA, CDR2 SQIVND (reference sequence). CDR3 nucleotide sequence: TGTGCCAGTAGTATTATGGGGGCGTCCGGGTTTAGGGAAGCTTTCTTT. This sequence encodes CASSIMGASGFREAFF.

V usage is TRBV4-3 and J usage is TRBJ1-2, with a weak D call TRBD1 (5 bases). CDR3 length: 14 amino acids. Germline V lookup: CDR1 LGHNA, CDR2 YSLEER. The V and J ends lost 1 base and 5 bases respectively, with 11 bases between them. DNA for the CDR3: TGCGCCAGCAGCCAAGGACAGCATTCTTATGGCTACACCTTC. It specifies CASSQGQHSYGYTF.

This chain joins TRBV3-1 (or the pseudogene TRBV3-2) and TRBJ2-1, with TRBD2 matching 9 bases. The V gene's germline CDR1 is LGHDT and CDR2 YNNKEL (reference sequence). The CDR3 runs 13 residues. V dropped 7 bases and J dropped 7; count of bases not matched to a gene: 5. CDR3 residues: CASTAGGANEQFF. The CDR3, as DNA: TGTGCCAGCACGGCGGGGGGGGCAAATGAGCAGTTCTTC.

The V and J genes are TRBV7-9 and TRBJ2-7; D perhaps matches TRBD1 (5 bases). The ends were cut back, 4 bases at V and 3 bases at J, with 10 bases in the middle. Germline values: CDR1 SEHNR, CDR2 FQNEAQ (reference sequence). The CDR3 extends over 13 amino acids. The CDR3 here is CASSSDGHYEQYF. As DNA, the CDR3 is TGTGCCAGCAGCTCGGATGGACACTACGAGCAGTACTTC.

This clone was detected only once. The chain uses TRBV25-1 and TRBJ1-1, with a weak D call TRBD1 (5 bases). Trimming stripped 4 bases from V and 3 bases from J, with 9 bases between. CDR1 is MGHDK, CDR2 SYGVNS, per germline. The CDR3 totals 13 residues. The CDR3 reads CASSGPGYTEAFF. The CDR3 DNA reads TGTGCCAGCAGTGGGCCAGGGTACACTGAAGCTTTCTTT.

The chain combines TRBV2 with TRBJ1-3; D perhaps matches TRBD1 (5 bases). V lost 5 bases to trimming and J lost 0 bases, with 14 bases between them. CDR1 and CDR2 (germline): SNHLY, FYNNEI. This CDR3 spans 16 amino acids. The CDR3 nucleotides read TGTGCCAGCAGTCAATATCAGGGCAGCTCTGGAAACACCATATATTTT. Translated: CASSQYQGSSGNTIYF.

J is TRBJ1-6 and V is TRBV3-1 (or the pseudogene TRBV3-2); D is unresolved. There are 15 residues in the CDR3. Trimming took off 4 bases at V and 10 bases at J, with 17 bases between the two ends. From germline, CDR1 is LGHDT and CDR2 YNNKEL (reference sequence). The CDR3 DNA is TGTGCCAGCAGCCCGGACCTCAAGGGAGGATCACCCCTCCACTTT. Residues: CASSPDLKGGSPLHF.

J is TRBJ2-1 and V is TRBV3-1 (or the pseudogene TRBV3-2); TRBD2 agrees at 13 bases. With 4 bases clipped from V and 7 bases from J, the junction kept 1 base outside the gene matches. Germline loops: CDR1 LGHDT, CDR2 YNNKEL (reference sequence). CDR3 size: 14 residues. Here the CDR3 DNA reads TGTGCCAGCAGCCGGACTAGCGGGAGAAATGAGCAGTTCTTC. Protein product: CASSRTSGRNEQFF.

The chain couples TRBV6-4 to TRBJ1-2, with a possible D match to TRBD1 (6 bases). Trimming cost V 6 bases and J 3 bases, with 14 bases left between them. The CDR3 is made up of 14 amino acids. CDR1 and CDR2 (germline): MRHNA, SNTAGT. The CDR3 DNA sequence: TGTGCCAGCAGACCTACACAGGGAGACTATGGCTACACCTTC. Amino acid sequence: CASRPTQGDYGYTF.

This clone has more than one count but fewer than ten. The CDR3: CASSSIERRTEAFF. The CDR3 bases are TGTGCCAGCAGTTCCATCGAAAGGCGGACTGAAGCTTTCTTT. The genes are TRBV6-2 or TRBV6-3 and TRBJ1-1, with D unresolved. The CDR3 has 14 residues. Germline V gene lookup returns CDR1 MNHEY and CDR2 SVGEGT. Trimming took off 4 bases at V and 5 bases at J, with 14 bases between the two ends.